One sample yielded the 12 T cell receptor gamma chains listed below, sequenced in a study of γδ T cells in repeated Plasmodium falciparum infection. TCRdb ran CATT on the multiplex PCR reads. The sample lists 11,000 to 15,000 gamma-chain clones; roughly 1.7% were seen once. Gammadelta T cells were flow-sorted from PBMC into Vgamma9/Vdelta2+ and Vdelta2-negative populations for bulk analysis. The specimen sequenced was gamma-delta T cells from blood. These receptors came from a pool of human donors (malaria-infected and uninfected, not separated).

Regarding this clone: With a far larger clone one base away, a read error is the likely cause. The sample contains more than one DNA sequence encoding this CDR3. This CDR3 is CALWEVHRYKKLF. Written as DNA, the CDR3 is TGTGCCTTGTGGGAAGTGCACCGGTATAAGAAACTCTTT. V gene TRGV9 combines with J gene TRGJ1 or TRGJ2. TCRdb does not report a J gene; here it was assigned by matching the DNA to germline references. Germline CDR1 reads GITISATS; CDR2 reads ISYDGTV (reference sequence). V lost 4 bases and J lost 7; bases outside the gene matches: 10. CDR3 length: 13 amino acids.

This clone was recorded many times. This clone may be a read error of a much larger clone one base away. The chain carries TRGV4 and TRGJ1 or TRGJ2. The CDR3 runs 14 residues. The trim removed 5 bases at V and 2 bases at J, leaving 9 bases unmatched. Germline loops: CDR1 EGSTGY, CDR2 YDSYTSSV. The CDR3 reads CATWGQGYYYKKLF. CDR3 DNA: TGTGCCACCTGGGGGCAGGGGTATTATTATAAGAAACTCTTT.

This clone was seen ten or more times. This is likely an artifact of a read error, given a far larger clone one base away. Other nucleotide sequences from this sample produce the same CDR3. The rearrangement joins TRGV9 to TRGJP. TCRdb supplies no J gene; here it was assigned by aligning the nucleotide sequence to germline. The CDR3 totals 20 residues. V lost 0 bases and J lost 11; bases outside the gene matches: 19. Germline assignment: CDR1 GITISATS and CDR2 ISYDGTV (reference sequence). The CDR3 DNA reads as TGTGCCTTGTGGGAGGTGGAGCAATGGGGCAAAAAGCTGGGCAAAAAAATCAAGGTATTT. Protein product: CALWEVEQWGKKLGKKIKVF.

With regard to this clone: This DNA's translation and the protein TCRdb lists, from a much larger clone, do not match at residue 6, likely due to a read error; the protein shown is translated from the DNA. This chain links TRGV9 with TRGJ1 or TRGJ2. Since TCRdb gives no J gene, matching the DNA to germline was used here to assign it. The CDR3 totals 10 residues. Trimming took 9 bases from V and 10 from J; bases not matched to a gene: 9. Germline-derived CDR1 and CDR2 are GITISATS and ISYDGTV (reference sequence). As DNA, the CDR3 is TGTGCCTTGGAGGTTCAGAAGAAACTCTTT. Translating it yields CALEVQKKLF.

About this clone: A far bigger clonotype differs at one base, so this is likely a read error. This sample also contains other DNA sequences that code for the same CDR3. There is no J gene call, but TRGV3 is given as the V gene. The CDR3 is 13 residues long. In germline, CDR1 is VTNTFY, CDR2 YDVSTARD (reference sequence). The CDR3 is CATWPRIGRKKLF. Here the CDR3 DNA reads TGTGCCACCTGGCCCCGAATTGGGCGTAAGAAGCTCTTT.

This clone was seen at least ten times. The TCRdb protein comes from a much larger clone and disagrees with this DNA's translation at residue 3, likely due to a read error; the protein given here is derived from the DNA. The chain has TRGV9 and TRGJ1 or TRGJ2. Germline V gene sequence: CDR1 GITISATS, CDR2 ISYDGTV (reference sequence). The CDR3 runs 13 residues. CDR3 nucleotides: TGTGCCTCGTGGGAGGTGCCTTATTATAAGAAACTCTTT. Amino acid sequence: CASWEVPYYKKLF.

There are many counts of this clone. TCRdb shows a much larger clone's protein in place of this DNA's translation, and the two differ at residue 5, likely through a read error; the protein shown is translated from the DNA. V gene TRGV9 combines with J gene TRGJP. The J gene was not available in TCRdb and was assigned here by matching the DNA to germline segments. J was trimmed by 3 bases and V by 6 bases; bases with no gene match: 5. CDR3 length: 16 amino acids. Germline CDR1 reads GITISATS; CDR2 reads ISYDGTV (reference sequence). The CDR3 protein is CALWNQQELGKKIKVF. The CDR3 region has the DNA TGTGCCTTGTGGAACCAGCAAGAGTTGGGCAAAAAAATCAAGGTATTT.

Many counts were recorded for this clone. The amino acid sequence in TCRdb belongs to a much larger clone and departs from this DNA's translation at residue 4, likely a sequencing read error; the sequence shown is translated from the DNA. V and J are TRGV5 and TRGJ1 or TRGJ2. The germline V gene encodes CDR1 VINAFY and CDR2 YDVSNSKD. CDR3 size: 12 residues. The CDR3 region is CATRDRDYKKLF. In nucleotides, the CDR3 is TGTGCCACCCGGGACAGGGATTATAAGAAACTCTTT.

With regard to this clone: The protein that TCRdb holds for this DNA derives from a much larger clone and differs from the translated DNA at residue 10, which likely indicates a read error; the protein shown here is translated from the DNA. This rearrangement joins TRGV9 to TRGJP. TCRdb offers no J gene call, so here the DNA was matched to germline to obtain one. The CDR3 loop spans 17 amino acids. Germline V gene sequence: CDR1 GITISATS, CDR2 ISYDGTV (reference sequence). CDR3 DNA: TGTGCCTTGTGGGAGGAGACGCAAGAGTCGGGCAAAAAAATCAAGGTATTT. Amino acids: CALWEETQESGKKIKVF.

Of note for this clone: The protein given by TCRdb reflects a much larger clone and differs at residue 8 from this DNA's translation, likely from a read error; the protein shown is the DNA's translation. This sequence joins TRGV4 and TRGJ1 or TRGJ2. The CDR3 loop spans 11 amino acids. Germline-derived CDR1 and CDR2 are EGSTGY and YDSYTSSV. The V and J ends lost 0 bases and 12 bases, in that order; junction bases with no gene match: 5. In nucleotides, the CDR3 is TGTGCCACCTGGGATGGGCTGACGAAACTCTTT. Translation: CATWDGLTKLF.

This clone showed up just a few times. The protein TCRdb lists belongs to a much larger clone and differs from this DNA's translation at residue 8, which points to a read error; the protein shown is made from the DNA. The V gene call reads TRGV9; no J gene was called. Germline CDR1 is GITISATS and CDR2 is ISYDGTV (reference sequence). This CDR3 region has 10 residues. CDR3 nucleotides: TGTGCCTTAAATTATTATAAGAGACTCTTT. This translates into CALNYYKRLF.

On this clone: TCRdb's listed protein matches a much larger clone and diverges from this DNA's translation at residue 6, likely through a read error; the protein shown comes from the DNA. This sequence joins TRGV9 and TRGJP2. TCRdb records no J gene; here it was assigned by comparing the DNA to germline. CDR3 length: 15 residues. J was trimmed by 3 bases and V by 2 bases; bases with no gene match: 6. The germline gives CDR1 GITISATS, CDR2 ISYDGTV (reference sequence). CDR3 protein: CALWEAVGSDWIKTF. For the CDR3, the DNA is TGTGCCTTGTGGGAGGCGGTCGGTAGTGATTGGATCAAGACGTTT.